The T cell receptor (beta chain) described here comes from a study of preoperative IRX-2 immunotherapy in early breast cancer. Data came from immunoSEQ multiplex PCR; TCRdb stores just in-frame clones and leaves some out. Of about 24,000 clones listed, approximately 90% are singletons. As to treatment: preoperative locoregional IRX-2 cytokine immunotherapy. Preoperative locoregional IRX-2 cytokine immunotherapy was tested in the phase Ib source study. V lost 1 base and J 8 bases, leaving 20 bases between the germline ends. CDR1 and CDR2 from the germline V gene are SGHRS and YFSETQ. There are 16 residues in the CDR3.

The sequencing here drew on tumor tissue, taken after IRX-2 immunotherapy. The rearrangement joins TRBV5-1 to TRBJ2-3; a weak D match, TRBD1 (6 bases). The TCR originated in a human donor with breast cancer. This CDR3 is CASSLMKGHEWGTQYF. In nucleotides, the CDR3 is TGCGCCAGCAGCTTGATGAAGGGACACGAATGGGGTACGCAGTATTTT.